The rows below give T cell receptor beta chains drawn from one sample of a study of T cells in Graves' hyperthyroidism and ophthalmopathy. In TCRdb, the multiplex PCR reads were re-called with MiXCR into one record per CDR3 protein. The sample records about 400,000 distinct CDR3 sequences, approximately 14% being singletons. The specimen was blood. Every receptor here comes from a man younger than 35 with Graves' ophthalmopathy. CDR3s include the opening cysteine and the closing phenylalanine or tryptophan. The D gene is left open where the match is weak. Only part of the rows carry a size: once, few, many, or a class if the clone is expanded.

j_gene: TRBJ1-2; v_gene: TRBV27; abundance: many; d_gene: .; CDR3nt: TGTGCCAGCAGTTCCGCCTCCGTGGTTAACTATGGCTACACCTTC; CDR3aa: CASSSASVVNYGYTF
j_gene: TRBJ2-7; v_gene: TRBV6-5; abundance: many; d_gene: .; CDR3nt: TGTGCCAGCAGTTACCCGCCCACCTACGAGCAGTACTTC; CDR3aa: CASSYPPTYEQYF
j_gene: TRBJ1-2; v_gene: TRBV2; abundance: few; d_gene: .; CDR3nt: TGTGCCAGCAGTGATGGGGCGGGGGCAAACTATGGCTACACCTTC; CDR3aa: CASSDGAGANYGYTF
j_gene: TRBJ2-7; v_gene: TRBV12-3/TRBV12-4; abundance: few; d_gene: TRBD2; CDR3nt: TGTGCCAGCAGTTCCCCGGGACTAGCAGGTACCTACGAGCAGTACTTC; CDR3aa: CASSSPGLAGTYEQYF
j_gene: TRBJ2-2; v_gene: TRBV12-3/TRBV12-4; abundance: many; d_gene: TRBD2; CDR3nt: TGTGCCAGCGCCTGGGGGGGTCTACCGGTTTCCGGGGAGCTGTTTTTT; CDR3aa: CASAWGGLPVSGELFF
j_gene: TRBJ2-2; v_gene: TRBV7-9; abundance: .; d_gene: TRBD1; CDR3nt: TGTGCCAGCAGGTACTATCGGGGACAGGTCGCCACCGGGGAGCTGTTTTTT; CDR3aa: CASRYYRGQVATGELFF
j_gene: TRBJ2-6; v_gene: TRBV19; abundance: many; d_gene: .; CDR3nt: TGTGCCAGTAGTCTCCACTCTGGGGCCAACGTCCTGACTTTC; CDR3aa: CASSLHSGANVLTF
j_gene: TRBJ2-5; v_gene: TRBV11-2; abundance: many; d_gene: .; CDR3nt: TGTGCCAGCAGCTTAGACAGGGGCCTTAGGGCCCAGTACTTC; CDR3aa: CASSLDRGLRAQYF
j_gene: TRBJ2-7; v_gene: TRBV12-3/TRBV12-4; abundance: many; d_gene: .; CDR3nt: TGTGCCAGCAGCCATAAGACTTTCCCCTACGAGCAGTACTTC; CDR3aa: CASSHKTFPYEQYF
j_gene: TRBJ2-5; v_gene: TRBV6-2/TRBV6-3; abundance: .; d_gene: .; CDR3nt: TGTGCCGGCAGACCCGGACGGGATATATCCCAAGAGACCCAGTACTTC; CDR3aa: CAGRPGRDISQETQYF
j_gene: TRBJ2-1; v_gene: TRBV10-3; abundance: .; d_gene: TRBD2; CDR3nt: TGTGCCATCAGTGTCGCTAGCGGGGGGGCCCTCGTTGAGCAGTTCTTC; CDR3aa: CAISVASGGALVEQFF
j_gene: TRBJ2-1; v_gene: TRBV9; abundance: many; d_gene: TRBD2; CDR3nt: TGTGCCAGCAGCGGTTTTAGCGGGAGAGGGAATGAGCAGTTCTTC; CDR3aa: CASSGFSGRGNEQFF
j_gene: TRBJ2-5; v_gene: TRBV13; abundance: many; d_gene: .; CDR3nt: TGTGCCAGCAGCTCTACGGACAGACAACAAGAGACCCAGTACTTC; CDR3aa: CASSSTDRQQETQYF
j_gene: TRBJ1-2; v_gene: TRBV10-3; abundance: many; d_gene: .; CDR3nt: TGTGCCATCGAGACAGATAACTATGGCTACACCTTC; CDR3aa: CAIETDNYGYTF
j_gene: TRBJ2-1; v_gene: TRBV9; abundance: few; d_gene: TRBD2; CDR3nt: TGTGCCAGCAGCGTAGGACCGGGACTAGCAGACTACAATGAGCAGTTCTTC; CDR3aa: CASSVGPGLADYNEQFF
j_gene: TRBJ1-2; v_gene: TRBV19; abundance: few; d_gene: TRBD1; CDR3nt: TGTGCCAGTAGTACCCTGGGGACAGGGGTCGGCTACACCTTC; CDR3aa: CASSTLGTGVGYTF
j_gene: TRBJ2-7; v_gene: TRBV27; abundance: many; d_gene: .; CDR3nt: TGTGCCAGCAGTTTATCCTCGGCCTCGGCGATCTACGAGCAGTACTTC; CDR3aa: CASSLSSASAIYEQYF
j_gene: TRBJ1-2; v_gene: TRBV9; abundance: few; d_gene: .; CDR3nt: TGTGCCAGCAGCGGGGGGACAACCTATGGCTACACCTTC; CDR3aa: CASSGGTTYGYTF
j_gene: TRBJ2-5; v_gene: TRBV7-9; abundance: many; d_gene: TRBD1; CDR3nt: TGTGCCAGCAGCCCGGGACAGGGGGTCCAAGAGACCCAGTACTTC; CDR3aa: CASSPGQGVQETQYF
j_gene: TRBJ1-2; v_gene: TRBV19; abundance: .; d_gene: TRBD1; CDR3nt: TGTGCCAGTAGTACGGACAGGGTAGGCGTAATTAAGACTAACTATGGCTACACCTTC; CDR3aa: CASSTDRVGVIKTNYGYTF
j_gene: TRBJ2-5; v_gene: TRBV19; abundance: .; d_gene: .; CDR3nt: TGTGCCAGTAGACAGGGTGTGGAGACCCAGTACTTC; CDR3aa: CASRQGVETQYF
j_gene: TRBJ1-2; v_gene: TRBV20-1; abundance: few; d_gene: TRBD1; CDR3nt: TGCAGTGCTAAGGCGGGACAGGGGGCGCCGGCCTATGGCTACACCTTC; CDR3aa: CSAKAGQGAPAYGYTF
j_gene: TRBJ2-7; v_gene: TRBV6-6; abundance: many; d_gene: TRBD2; CDR3nt: TGTGCCAGCAGTTACTCAGGACTAGCGGGGACCTACGAGCAGTACTTC; CDR3aa: CASSYSGLAGTYEQYF
j_gene: TRBJ1-1; v_gene: TRBV27; abundance: few; d_gene: .; CDR3nt: TGTGCCAGCACCAAAGGAGGGCTCCAGGGAGTGAGGACCACTGAAGCTTTCTTT; CDR3aa: CASTKGGLQGVRTTEAFF
j_gene: TRBJ2-7; v_gene: TRBV7-8; abundance: many; d_gene: TRBD2; CDR3nt: TGTGCCAGCAGCCTTCCCGTCCGAAGCGGGACCATCTCCTACGAGCAGTACTTC; CDR3aa: CASSLPVRSGTISYEQYF
j_gene: TRBJ1-2; v_gene: TRBV19; abundance: .; d_gene: .; CDR3nt: TGTGCCAGTAGTATATCAGGGGACTATGGCCACACCTTC; CDR3aa: CASSISGDYGHTF
j_gene: TRBJ1-1; v_gene: TRBV12-3/TRBV12-4; abundance: many; d_gene: .; CDR3nt: TGTGCCAGCAGTTTCGGCAGCCACACTGAAGCTTTCTTT; CDR3aa: CASSFGSHTEAFF
j_gene: TRBJ2-1; v_gene: TRBV6-2/TRBV6-3; abundance: many; d_gene: TRBD2; CDR3nt: TGTGCCAGCAGTTACTCGGGCGGACTAGCTTTGGATGAGCAGTTCTTC; CDR3aa: CASSYSGGLALDEQFF
j_gene: TRBJ2-2; v_gene: TRBV7-9; abundance: many; d_gene: .; CDR3nt: TGTGCCAGCAGCAAACGGTCCGGGGAGCTGTTTTTT; CDR3aa: CASSKRSGELFF
j_gene: TRBJ1-2; v_gene: TRBV7-9; abundance: many; d_gene: .; CDR3nt: TGTGCCAGCAGCCTGGACAGACTACATAACTATGGCTACACCTTC; CDR3aa: CASSLDRLHNYGYTF
j_gene: TRBJ1-2; v_gene: TRBV7-6; abundance: few; d_gene: TRBD1; CDR3nt: TGTGCCAGCAGCTCTCGACAGGGGAACTATGGCTACACCTTC; CDR3aa: CASSSRQGNYGYTF
j_gene: TRBJ2-3; v_gene: TRBV10-3; abundance: many; d_gene: TRBD2; CDR3nt: TGTGCCATCAGGGGACCGGGACTAGCGAAGGAGGATACGCAGTATTTT; CDR3aa: CAIRGPGLAKEDTQYF
j_gene: TRBJ2-2; v_gene: TRBV6-5; abundance: .; d_gene: TRBD1; CDR3nt: TGTGCCAGCAGTTACTTTCTATCCGAGACAGGGTTCACCGGGGAGCTGTTTTTT; CDR3aa: CASSYFLSETGFTGELFF
j_gene: TRBJ1-2; v_gene: TRBV20-1; abundance: many; d_gene: TRBD1; CDR3nt: TGCAGTGCCCTACAGGGGTTGGGATTTGGCTACACCTTC; CDR3aa: CSALQGLGFGYTF
j_gene: TRBJ2-2; v_gene: TRBV2; abundance: many; d_gene: TRBD2; CDR3nt: TGTGCCAGCAGTTTGACTAGCGTGATCGGGGAGCTGTTTTTT; CDR3aa: CASSLTSVIGELFF
j_gene: TRBJ2-1; v_gene: TRBV2; abundance: many; d_gene: .; CDR3nt: TGTGCCAGCAGCGATACCTGGAATGTTTACAATGAGCAGTTCTTC; CDR3aa: CASSDTWNVYNEQFF
j_gene: TRBJ2-1; v_gene: TRBV6-2/TRBV6-3; abundance: many; d_gene: .; CDR3nt: TGTGCCAGCAGCCTGTGGACGGTCGTCGATGAGCAGTTCTTC; CDR3aa: CASSLWTVVDEQFF
j_gene: TRBJ2-5; v_gene: TRBV5-1; abundance: .; d_gene: TRBD2; CDR3nt: TGCGCCAGCAGCTTGGCACTAGCGGGAATTGGACAAGAGACCCAGTACTTC; CDR3aa: CASSLALAGIGQETQYF
j_gene: TRBJ1-5; v_gene: TRBV27; abundance: many; d_gene: .; CDR3nt: TGTGCCAGCAGTTTATGGGGGGTGAGCAATCAGCCCCAGCATTTT; CDR3aa: CASSLWGVSNQPQHF
j_gene: TRBJ2-7; v_gene: TRBV3-1; abundance: many; d_gene: .; CDR3nt: TGTGCCAGCAGCCTGCGTTTCCAAGCCCTCGAGCAGTACTTC; CDR3aa: CASSLRFQALEQYF
j_gene: TRBJ1-1; v_gene: TRBV4-1; abundance: few; d_gene: .; CDR3nt: TGCGCCAGCAGCCAAGAGGGGAAAGGGGCTTTGTCGGCTTTCTTT; CDR3aa: CASSQEGKGALSAFF
j_gene: TRBJ1-4; v_gene: TRBV4-1; abundance: .; d_gene: .; CDR3nt: TGCGCCAGCAGCCAAGACAGGTTCGGAGAAAAACTGTTTTTT; CDR3aa: CASSQDRFGEKLFF
j_gene: TRBJ2-3; v_gene: TRBV20-1; abundance: many; d_gene: .; CDR3nt: TGCAGTGCTAGACCAGGGGACCTTGAGCAGTATTTT; CDR3aa: CSARPGDLEQYF
j_gene: TRBJ1-4; v_gene: TRBV7-9; abundance: many; d_gene: .; CDR3nt: TGTGCCAGCAAGGGCCTAGCGCCAGAAAAACTGTTTTTT; CDR3aa: CASKGLAPEKLFF
j_gene: TRBJ2-7; v_gene: TRBV12-3/TRBV12-4; abundance: many; d_gene: .; CDR3nt: TGTGCCAGCAGAGTGGGGGAAGCCTACGAGCAGTACTTC; CDR3aa: CASRVGEAYEQYF
j_gene: TRBJ2-3; v_gene: TRBV11-2; abundance: many; d_gene: TRBD2; CDR3nt: TGTGCCAGCAGCTTAGATCCCCCGGGAGGAACAGATACGCAGTATTTT; CDR3aa: CASSLDPPGGTDTQYF
j_gene: TRBJ2-3; v_gene: TRBV19; abundance: few; d_gene: .; CDR3nt: TGTGCCAGTAGTATCCGGGGTAGCACAGATACGCAGTATTTT; CDR3aa: CASSIRGSTDTQYF
j_gene: TRBJ2-3; v_gene: TRBV12-3/TRBV12-4; abundance: .; d_gene: TRBD2; CDR3nt: TGTGCCAGCAGACCCGAGCGGGAGGGCCATTCGGCTACGCAGTATTTT; CDR3aa: CASRPEREGHSATQYF
j_gene: TRBJ2-5; v_gene: TRBV20-1; abundance: .; d_gene: .; CDR3nt: TGCAGTGCTAGTCTTGCTAGCGCGCAAGAGACCCAGTACTTC; CDR3aa: CSASLASAQETQYF
j_gene: TRBJ2-5; v_gene: TRBV5-1; abundance: many; d_gene: .; CDR3nt: TGCGCCAGCAGCTTGTCGGGAGACCTCGAGACCCAGTACTTC; CDR3aa: CASSLSGDLETQYF
j_gene: TRBJ1-1; v_gene: TRBV5-1; abundance: many; d_gene: .; CDR3nt: TGCGCCAGCAGCTCCGGGGTTGAAGCTTTCTTT; CDR3aa: CASSSGVEAFF
j_gene: TRBJ2-3; v_gene: TRBV27; abundance: many; d_gene: .; CDR3nt: TGTGCCAGCAGTCCCGGTTGGGGGACTAGCACAGATACGCAGTATTTT; CDR3aa: CASSPGWGTSTDTQYF
j_gene: TRBJ1-4; v_gene: TRBV24-1; abundance: .; d_gene: .; CDR3nt: TGTGCCACCAGTGTCCAGGGAGTGGGAGAGGAAAAACTGTTTTTT; CDR3aa: CATSVQGVGEEKLFF
j_gene: TRBJ2-2; v_gene: TRBV7-3; abundance: many; d_gene: .; CDR3nt: TGTGCCAGCAGCTTCTGGGAAGTTAGGGAGCTTGTCACGACGGTTTACACCGGGGAGCTGTTTTTT; CDR3aa: CASSFWEVRELVTTVYTGELFF
j_gene: TRBJ2-1; v_gene: TRBV7-8; abundance: many; d_gene: TRBD2; CDR3nt: TGTGCCAGCAGCCTGGGTAGAGCGGGAGTGAGGAACAATGAGCAGTTCTTC; CDR3aa: CASSLGRAGVRNNEQFF
j_gene: TRBJ2-5; v_gene: TRBV24-1; abundance: many; d_gene: .; CDR3nt: TGTGCCACCAGTGATTCGCGAGCCCAAGAGACCCAGTACTTC; CDR3aa: CATSDSRAQETQYF
j_gene: TRBJ1-2; v_gene: TRBV6-1; abundance: many; d_gene: .; CDR3nt: TGTGCCAGCAGTCTAAGCCCTCTAGGGCAGAACTATGGCTACACCTTC; CDR3aa: CASSLSPLGQNYGYTF
j_gene: TRBJ2-1; v_gene: TRBV5-1; abundance: many; d_gene: .; CDR3nt: TGCGCCAGCAGCTTGGCCGACTACCACGGCAATGAGCAGTTCTTC; CDR3aa: CASSLADYHGNEQFF
j_gene: TRBJ1-1; v_gene: TRBV19; abundance: many; d_gene: .; CDR3nt: TGTGCCAGTAGTTGGGGAGTCAGGAACACTGAAGCTTTCTTT; CDR3aa: CASSWGVRNTEAFF
j_gene: TRBJ2-1; v_gene: TRBV4-1; abundance: few; d_gene: .; CDR3nt: TGCGCCAGCAGCCAACAGAGGCAAGTCTACAATGAGCAGTTCTTC; CDR3aa: CASSQQRQVYNEQFF